Listed below are T cell receptor beta chains from one sample, sequenced in a study of shared clonotypes between healthy human individuals. Assay used: immunoSEQ multiplex PCR; TCRdb lists only in-frame clones, some missing. Here the sample spans millions of clones, 90% to 95% being singletons. The sequencing sample was made of naive CD8+ T cells from PBMCs. All receptors derive from a young man in good health. Some clones in this sample may be carry-over from other donors' samples. The CDR3 runs from the conserved cysteine through the conserved F or W. Fields, in order: CDR3 length, D gene, clone size, J gene, V gene, CDR3 protein, CDR3 DNA. D genes are given only for firm matches. Clone size appears in some rows only: once, few, many, or a class for an expanded clone.

19,-,-,TRBJ1-1,TRBV15,CATSRDKWSESYEDTEAFF,TGTGCCACCAGCAGAGATAAGTGGTCAGAATCATATGAGGACACTGAAGCTTTCTTT
11,-,-,TRBJ2-7,TRBV30,CAWNFAYEQYF,TGTGCCTGGAATTTCGCCTACGAGCAGTACTTC
14,-,-,TRBJ1-5,TRBV29-1,CSVEDRSHNQPQHF,TGCAGCGTTGAAGACAGGAGCCACAATCAGCCCCAGCATTTT
15,-,-,TRBJ1-1,TRBV9,CASSVGSGSGTEAFF,TGTGCCAGCAGCGTAGGGTCAGGTTCCGGCACTGAAGCTTTCTTT
17,TRBD2,-,TRBJ2-1,TRBV7-9,CASSLSRAGETYNEQFF,TGTGCCAGCAGCTTAAGTCGAGCGGGAGAAACATACAATGAGCAGTTCTTC
16,TRBD2,-,TRBJ2-1,TRBV4-1,CASSQGTSGSYNEQFF,TGCGCCAGCAGCCAAGGGACTAGCGGGTCCTACAATGAGCAGTTCTTC
14,-,-,TRBJ2-6,TRBV19,CASKGGAGANVLTF,TGTGCCAGTAAAGGCGGTGCTGGGGCCAACGTCCTGACTTTC
13,-,-,TRBJ1-2,TRBV10-2,CASGGGYGYGYTF,TGCGCCAGTGGGGGGGGGTACGGCTATGGCTACACCTTC
15,-,-,TRBJ1-2,TRBV5-1,CASSPGTKGGYGYTF,TGCGCCAGCAGCCCCGGGACCAAGGGAGGCTATGGCTACACCTTC
15,-,-,TRBJ2-7,TRBV5-1,CASSLSRGTEREQYF,TGCGCCAGCAGCCTCTCTAGGGGGACGGAGCGCGAGCAGTACTTC
15,TRBD2,-,TRBJ2-1,TRBV27,CASSLSSGTYNEQFF,TGTGCCAGCAGTTTATCGAGCGGGACCTACAATGAGCAGTTCTTC
16,-,-,TRBJ1-2,TRBV10-3,CATSDGTPETNYGYTF,TGTGCCACCTCAGATGGGACCCCTGAGACCAACTATGGCTACACCTTC
17,TRBD2,-,TRBJ2-7,TRBV13,CASSPRGAGGPDDEQYF,TGTGCCAGCAGCCCCCGTGGCGCGGGAGGGCCGGACGACGAGCAGTACTTC
14,-,-,TRBJ2-7,TRBV4-1,CASSPSRAEGEQYF,TGCGCCAGCAGCCCGTCTCGGGCCGAGGGGGAGCAGTACTTC
16,-,-,TRBJ2-2,TRBV9,CASSPSYGANTGELFF,TGTGCCAGCAGCCCTTCGTACGGGGCGAACACCGGGGAGCTGTTTTTT
16,-,-,TRBJ2-5,TRBV7-3,CASSLRGGQNQETQYF,TGTGCCAGCAGCTTAAGGGGGGGACAGAACCAAGAGACCCAGTACTTC
17,TRBD2,-,TRBJ2-7,TRBV7-8,CASSGGDIAGGPGEQYF,TGTGCCAGCAGCGGGGGGGATATAGCGGGAGGGCCGGGCGAGCAGTACTTC
15,-,-,TRBJ2-1,TRBV7-2,CASSPDGSPYNEQFF,TGTGCCAGCAGCCCGGACGGGAGTCCCTACAATGAGCAGTTCTTC
16,TRBD2,-,TRBJ2-1,TRBV11-2,CASSYGLAGVWNEQFF,TGTGCCAGCAGCTACGGACTAGCGGGAGTTTGGAATGAGCAGTTCTTC
14,-,once,TRBJ1-5,TRBV10-2,CASSERVVNQPQHF,TGCGCCAGCAGTGAGAGGGTAGTCAATCAGCCCCAGCATTTT
16,-,-,TRBJ1-1,TRBV2,CASSEASGQLNTEAFF,TGTGCCAGCAGTGAAGCGAGTGGACAGCTAAACACTGAAGCTTTCTTT
15,TRBD1,-,TRBJ2-1,TRBV27,CASSLRTGNYNEQFF,TGTGCCAGCAGTTTACGGACAGGGAACTACAATGAGCAGTTCTTC
15,TRBD2,-,TRBJ2-1,TRBV27,CASSLGASGVIQQFF,TGTGCCAGCAGTTTAGGGGCTAGCGGGGTTATTCAGCAGTTCTTC
16,TRBD2,-,TRBJ2-1,TRBV27,CASSLGRGSGSDEQFF,TGTGCCAGCAGCCTTGGGCGGGGTAGCGGGAGTGATGAGCAGTTCTTC
13,TRBD1,once,TRBJ2-7,TRBV5-1,CASRPDRANEQYF,TGCGCCAGCAGACCGGACAGGGCTAACGAGCAGTACTTC
15,TRBD1,-,TRBJ2-7,TRBV27,CASSSTGMSSYEQYF,TGTGCCAGCAGTTCGACAGGGATGAGCTCCTACGAGCAGTACTTC
16,TRBD2,-,TRBJ2-1,TRBV7-9,CASSLGASGSVDEQFF,TGTGCCAGCAGCTTAGGAGCTAGCGGGAGCGTCGATGAGCAGTTCTTC